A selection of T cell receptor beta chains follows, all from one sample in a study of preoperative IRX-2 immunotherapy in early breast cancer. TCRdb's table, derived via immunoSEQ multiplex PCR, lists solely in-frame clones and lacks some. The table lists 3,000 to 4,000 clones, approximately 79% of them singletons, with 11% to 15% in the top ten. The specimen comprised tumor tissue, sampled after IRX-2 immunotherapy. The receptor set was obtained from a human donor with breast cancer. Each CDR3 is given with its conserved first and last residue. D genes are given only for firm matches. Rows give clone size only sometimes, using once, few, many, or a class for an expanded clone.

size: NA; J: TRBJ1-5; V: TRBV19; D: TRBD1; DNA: TGTGCCAGTAGCGACAGGGAAGGTCAGCCCCAGCATTTT; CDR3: CASSDREGQPQHF
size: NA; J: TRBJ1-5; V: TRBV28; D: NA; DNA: TGTGCCAGCAGCCCAGGGAGAGGAGGCAATCAGCCCCAGCATTTT; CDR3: CASSPGRGGNQPQHF
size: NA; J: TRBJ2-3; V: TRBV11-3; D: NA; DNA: TGTGCCAGCAGCCGACGGGACGGTGCAGATACGCAGTATTTT; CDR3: CASSRRDGADTQYF
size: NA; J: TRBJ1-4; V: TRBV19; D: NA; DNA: TGTGCCAGTAGCTCACAGGCTACAACTAATGAAAAACTGTTTTTT; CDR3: CASSSQATTNEKLFF
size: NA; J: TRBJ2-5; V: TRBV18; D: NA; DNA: TGTGCCAGCTCACCTTGGGGCGGTTTGGAGACCCAGTACTTC; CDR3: CASSPWGGLETQYF
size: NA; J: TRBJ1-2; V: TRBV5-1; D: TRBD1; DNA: TGCGCCAGCAGCTTTGGGGACAGGGCATACAGCTACACCTTC; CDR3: CASSFGDRAYSYTF
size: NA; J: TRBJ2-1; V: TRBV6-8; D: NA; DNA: TGTGCCAGCAGTTCACACCGGACAGATAACTCCTACAATGAGCAGTTCTTC; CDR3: CASSSHRTDNSYNEQFF
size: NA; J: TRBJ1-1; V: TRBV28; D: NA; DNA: TGTGCCAGCAGGGTGGGGTGGGCTGAAGCTTTCTTT; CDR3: CASRVGWAEAFF
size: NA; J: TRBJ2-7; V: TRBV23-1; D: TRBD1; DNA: TGCGCCAGCAGCTTAGTTGACAGGGACGAGCAGTACTTC; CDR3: CASSLVDRDEQYF
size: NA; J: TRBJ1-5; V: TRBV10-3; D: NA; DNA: TGTGCCATCAGTGAGGTGGACAATCAGCCCCAGCATTTT; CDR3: CAISEVDNQPQHF
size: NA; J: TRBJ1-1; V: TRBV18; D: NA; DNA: TGTGCCAGCTCACCTGCCAGGCAGGGACGAACTGAAGCTTTCTTT; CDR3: CASSPARQGRTEAFF
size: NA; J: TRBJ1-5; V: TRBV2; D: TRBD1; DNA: TGTGCCAGCAGCGGTGGACAGGGTCGCCTGGGGAATCAGCCCCAGCATTTT; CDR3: CASSGGQGRLGNQPQHF
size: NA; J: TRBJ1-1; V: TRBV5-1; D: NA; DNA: TGCGCCAGCAGCTTGGGACGGTTGAACACTGAAGCTTTCTTT; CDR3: CASSLGRLNTEAFF
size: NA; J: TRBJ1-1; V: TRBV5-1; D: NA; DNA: TGCGCCAGCAGCTCCGGGACGGGGGTATATACTGAAGCTTTCTTT; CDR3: CASSSGTGVYTEAFF
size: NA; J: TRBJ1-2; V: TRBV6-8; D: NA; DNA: TGTGCCAGCAGTTACCTTTCGACAGGCCCTAACTATGGCTACACCTTC; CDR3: CASSYLSTGPNYGYTF
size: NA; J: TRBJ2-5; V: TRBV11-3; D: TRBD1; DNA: TGTGCCAGCAGCACCTCGGACAGGGAGTGGGAGACCCAGTACTTC; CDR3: CASSTSDREWETQYF
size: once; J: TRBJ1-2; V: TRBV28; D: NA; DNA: TGTGCCAGCAGTTTACGGAAAGCTAACTATGGCTACACCTTC; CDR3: CASSLRKANYGYTF
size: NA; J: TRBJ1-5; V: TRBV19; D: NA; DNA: TGTGCCAGTAGTATTGCGGAGATTAGCAATCAGCCCCAGCATTTT; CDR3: CASSIAEISNQPQHF
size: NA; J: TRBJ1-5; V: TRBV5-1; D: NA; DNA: TGCGCCAGCAGCTTGTGGGGAATCTCGGGGGCCAATCAGCCCCAGCATTTT; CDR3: CASSLWGISGANQPQHF
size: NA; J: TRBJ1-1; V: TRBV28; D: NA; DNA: TGTGCCAGCAGTTCCGGGTGGGGAAACACTGAAGCTTTCTTT; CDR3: CASSSGWGNTEAFF
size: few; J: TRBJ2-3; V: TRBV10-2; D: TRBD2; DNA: TGCGCCAGCTTGATAGCGGGAGGGGTCCGAGATACGCAGTATTTT; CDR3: CASLIAGGVRDTQYF
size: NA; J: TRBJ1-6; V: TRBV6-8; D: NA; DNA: TGTGCCAGCAGTCGGGGGTGGGATTCACCCCTCCACTTT; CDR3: CASSRGWDSPLHF
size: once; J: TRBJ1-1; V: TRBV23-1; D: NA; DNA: TGCGCCAGCGCTCAGGGGTATAGCACTGAAGCTTTCTTT; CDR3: CASAQGYSTEAFF
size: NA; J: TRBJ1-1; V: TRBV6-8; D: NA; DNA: TGTGCCAGCAGTCATAGGGACGGACGTCAAGCTTTCTTT; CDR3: CASSHRDGRQAFF
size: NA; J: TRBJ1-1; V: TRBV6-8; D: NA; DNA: TGTGCCAGCAGTTACTCGCGACAGAAGAACACTGAAGCTTTCTTT; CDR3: CASSYSRQKNTEAFF
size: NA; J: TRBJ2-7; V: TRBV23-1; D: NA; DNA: TGCGCCAGCAGCATAGGACTCTCCTACGAGCAGTACTTC; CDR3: CASSIGLSYEQYF
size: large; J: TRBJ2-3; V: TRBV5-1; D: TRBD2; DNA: TGCGCCAGCAGCTTGGCGGGGGTCGGCGGGAGGACTATGGATACGCAGTATTTT; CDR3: CASSLAGVGGRTMDTQYF
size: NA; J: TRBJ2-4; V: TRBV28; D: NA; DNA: TGTGCCAGCAGTTTCTTGTATGGGGAGAAAAACAAAAACATTCAGTACTTC; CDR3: CASSFLYGEKNKNIQYF
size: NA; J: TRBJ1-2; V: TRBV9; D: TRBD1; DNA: TGTGCCAGCAGTGATTCGGGACAGGAAGCTAACTATGGCTACATCTTC; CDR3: CASSDSGQEANYGYIF
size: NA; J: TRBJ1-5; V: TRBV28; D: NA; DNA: TGTGCCAGCAGTTTGCCTTCCGGGGATTTCAATCAGCCCCAGCATTTT; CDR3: CASSLPSGDFNQPQHF
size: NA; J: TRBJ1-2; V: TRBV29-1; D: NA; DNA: TGCAGCGTTGACACCGGGGGGACCCGTGGCTACACCTTC; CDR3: CSVDTGGTRGYTF
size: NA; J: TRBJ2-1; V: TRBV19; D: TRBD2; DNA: TGTGCCAGTAGTATAGAAGTCCCGGGACTAGCGTATTACAATGAGCAGTTCTTC; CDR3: CASSIEVPGLAYYNEQFF
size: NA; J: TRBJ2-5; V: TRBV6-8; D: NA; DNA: TGTGCCAGCAGGTCGGGTGAGGGCGGAAGGGAGACCCAGTACTTC; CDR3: CASRSGEGGRETQYF
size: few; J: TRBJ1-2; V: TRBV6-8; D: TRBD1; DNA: TGTGCCAGCAGTCGGGACAGCTATGGCTACACCTTC; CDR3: CASSRDSYGYTF
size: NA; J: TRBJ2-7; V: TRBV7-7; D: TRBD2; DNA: TGTGCCAGCAGCCCGGGACTAGCGGCGCCTGGCGAGCAGTACTTC; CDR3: CASSPGLAAPGEQYF
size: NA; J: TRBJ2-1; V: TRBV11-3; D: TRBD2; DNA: TGTGCCAGCAGCTTGGCGGGGGACCTTAAGAATGAGCAGTTCTTC; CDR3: CASSLAGDLKNEQFF
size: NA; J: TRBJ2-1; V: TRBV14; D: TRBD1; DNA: TGTGCCAGCAGCTCAAGATGGACGGACAGGGAGCAGTTCTTC; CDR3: CASSSRWTDREQFF
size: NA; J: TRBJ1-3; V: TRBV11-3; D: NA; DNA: TGTGCCAGCAGCTTAGGGGTCACTGGAAACACCATATATTTT; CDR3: CASSLGVTGNTIYF
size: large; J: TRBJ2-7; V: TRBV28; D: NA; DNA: TGTGCCAGCAGTCCCAGGGAGGGGGCCTACGAGCAGTACTTC; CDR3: CASSPREGAYEQYF
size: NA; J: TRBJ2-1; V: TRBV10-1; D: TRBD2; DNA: TGCGCCAGCAGTGGCCCTCCGGGGGGCAATGAGCAGTTCTTC; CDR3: CASSGPPGGNEQFF
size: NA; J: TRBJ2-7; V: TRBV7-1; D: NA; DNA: TGTGCCAGCAGTGCCTGGCAGGGTGTTTGGCAGTACTTC; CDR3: CASSAWQGVWQYF
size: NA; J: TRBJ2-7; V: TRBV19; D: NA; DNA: TGTGCCAGTAGTAGCGGGACCTACGAGCAGTACTTC; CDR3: CASSSGTYEQYF
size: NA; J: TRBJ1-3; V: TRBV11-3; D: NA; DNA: TGTGCCAGCAGCCCTTTCCAAACAGGGTCAACTGGAAACACCATATATTTT; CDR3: CASSPFQTGSTGNTIYF
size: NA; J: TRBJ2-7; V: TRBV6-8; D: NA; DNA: TGTGCCAGCAGCCGCCCGGGACTTCGCTCCTACGAGCAGTACTTC; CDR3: CASSRPGLRSYEQYF
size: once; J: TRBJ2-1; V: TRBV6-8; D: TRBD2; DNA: TGTGCCAGCAGTCCAGCCAGCGGGAGCTACAATGAGCAGTTCTTC; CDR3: CASSPASGSYNEQFF
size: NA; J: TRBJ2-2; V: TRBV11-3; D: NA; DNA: TGTGCCAGCAGCTTAGTAGAATCGGCCGGGGAGCTGTTTTTT; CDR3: CASSLVESAGELFF
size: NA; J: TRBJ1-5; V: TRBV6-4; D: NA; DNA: TGTGCCATCAGTGACCAGGGACCGGGCAATCAGCCCCAGCATTTT; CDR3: CAISDQGPGNQPQHF
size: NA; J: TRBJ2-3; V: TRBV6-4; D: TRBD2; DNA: TGTGCCAGCAGTTCGAGACTAGCTAGTCCCACAGATACGCAGTATTTT; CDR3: CASSSRLASPTDTQYF
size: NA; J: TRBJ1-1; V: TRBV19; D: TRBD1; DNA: TGTGCCAGTAGTACGGACAGGGGATTCGCTAAGAACACTGAAGCTTTCTTT; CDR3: CASSTDRGFAKNTEAFF
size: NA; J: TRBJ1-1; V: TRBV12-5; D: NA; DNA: TGTGCTAGTGGTTTGGACAGCGTGAACACTGAAGCTTTCTTT; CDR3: CASGLDSVNTEAFF
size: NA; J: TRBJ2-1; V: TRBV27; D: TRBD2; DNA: TGTGCCAGCAGTTCGATACACCATAGCGGGAGAGGTTACAATGAGCAGTTCTTC; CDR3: CASSSIHHSGRGYNEQFF
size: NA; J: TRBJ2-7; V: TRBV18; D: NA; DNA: TGTGCCAGCTCACCACAATCCTACGAGCAGTACTTC; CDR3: CASSPQSYEQYF